This T cell receptor beta chain appears in the sequencing data of a study of identical twins. Overall study results and limits: Low generation probability was overrepresented in out-of-frame alpha sequences shared by twins. Within cord blood, abundant beta clonotypes carried fewer insertions, but memory repertoires showed no such trend. In zero-insertion analyses, partial confounding could arise from invariant MAIT and iNKT cells.

A note on this clonotype: Its antigen is currently unknown.

Each donor was a healthy Caucasian. This CDR3 contains 15 residues. CDR1 KGHSH and CDR2 LQKENI come from the germline V gene. The ends were cut back, 6 bases at V and 8 bases at J, with 20 bases in the middle. TCRdb reprocessed the 5' RACE reads with MiXCR, giving one entry per CDR3 protein. The sample holds hundreds of thousands of distinct CDR3 sequences, approximately 7% seen once. These data were also reused for a study on yellow fever vaccine responses in identical twins.

The sequencing input was memory (CD45RO+) T cells sorted from blood. V is TRBV18 and J is TRBJ2-1; D perhaps matches TRBD2 (6 bases). This TCR was recovered from a woman aged 18-35 years in good health. CDR3 loop: CASSSIRDSKYEQFF. DNA of the CDR3: TGTGCCAGCTCCTCTATCCGGGACTCCAAATATGAGCAGTTCTTC.